What follows are 11 T cell receptor beta chains derived from one specimen sequenced in a study of blood T cells in healthy people across ages. It was with a sample-barcoded 5' primer and a J-beta primer mix that a second PCR of roughly 7 to 12 cycles was run. Each CDR3 protein gets one entry after TCRdb re-called the 5' RACE reads with MiXCR. The sample records over 600,000 distinct CDR3 sequences, 20% to 25% being singletons. Sequenced material: blood. These receptors originate from a man in his 70s in good health.

The chain combines TRBV19 with TRBJ2-1; D unclear. This CDR3 is built from 14 residues. V lost 1 base and J 7 bases, leaving 11 bases between the germline ends. Germline CDR1 reads LNHDA; CDR2 reads SQIVND (reference sequence). CDR3 sequence reads: CASSIVGLLNEQFF. The CDR3 DNA reads TGTGCCAGTAGTATAGTAGGCCTACTTAATGAGCAGTTCTTC.

In this sample, this clonotype turned up a few times. J is TRBJ2-5 and V is TRBV7-2; D possibly matches TRBD1 or TRBD2 (5 bases each). Germline V gives CDR1 SGHTA, CDR2 FQGNSA. The CDR3 consists of 14 residues. Deletions cut 4 bases from V and 4 bases from J, with 13 bases between. Written as DNA, the CDR3 is TGTGCCAGCAGCTCTTTTGGGGGTGGAGAGACCCAGTACTTC. Protein: CASSSFGGGETQYF.

This clonotype was seen more than once but under ten times. This chain uses TRBV7-9 with TRBJ2-2; perhaps TRBD1 as D (6 bases). The CDR3 has 14 residues. The germline V gene has CDR1 SEHNR and CDR2 FQNEAQ (reference sequence). Deletions cut 1 base from V and 7 bases from J, with 10 bases between. In DNA form, the CDR3 reads TGTGCCAGCAGCTTAGTCAGGGGAGTCGGGGAGCTGTTTTTT. Translated: CASSLVRGVGELFF.

This clonotype was seen ten or more times. The V call is TRBV4-3, the J call TRBJ2-1, with 7 positions matching TRBD1. The CDR3 contains 16 residues. After removal of 4 bases from V and 7 bases from J, the junction contained 13 bases not matched to a gene. The germline CDR1 and CDR2 sequences are LGHNA and YSLEER. The CDR3 DNA reads TGCGCCAGCAGCCCCCTTGAAGGGGGCTTCGGGAATGAGCAGTTCTTC. The encoded protein is CASSPLEGGFGNEQFF.

This clonotype was counted ten times or more. The genes are TRBV4-1 and TRBJ2-1; D ambiguous. CDR1 is MGHRA and CDR2 is YSYEKL in the germline V gene. The CDR3 covers 16 residues. Trimming removed 0 bases from V and 0 bases from J, with 9 bases in between. DNA of the CDR3: TGCGCCAGCAGCCAAGACGACCTAAGCTCCTACAATGAGCAGTTCTTC. It encodes CASSQDDLSSYNEQFF.

This clonotype was found a few times. The V call is TRBV20-1, the J call TRBJ2-3; 8 positions agree with TRBD1. CDR3 length equals 15 residues. J was trimmed by 3 bases and V by 1 base; bases with no gene match: 6. Germline CDR1 and CDR2: DFQATT and SNEGSKA (reference sequence). CDR3 residues: CSARGQGWWTDTQYF. The CDR3 DNA reads TGCAGTGCTAGAGGACAGGGGTGGTGGACAGATACGCAGTATTTT.

The chain joins TRBV7-2 to TRBJ2-3; maybe TRBD2 (6 bases). This CDR3 has 15 amino acids. V lost 8 bases, J lost 5 bases, and 20 bases lay in between. CDR1 and CDR2 from the germline V gene are SGHTA and FQGNSA. In nucleotides, the CDR3 is TGTGCCAGCTGCAGCCCCGGGGGTCGGGGAGATACGCAGTATTTT. As protein: CASCSPGGRGDTQYF.

This clonotype was detected only a few times. V gene TRBV7-9 combines with J gene TRBJ2-1; TRBD2 matches 8 bases. The V segment lost 5 bases and the J segment 15 bases; nucleotides outside the gene matches: 9. Germline CDR1 SEHNR, CDR2 FQNEAQ (reference sequence). CDR3 length equals 12 residues. CDR3 DNA: TGTGCCAGCAGCCCAATAGCGGGATTGAGGTTCTTC. It specifies CASSPIAGLRFF.

The rearrangement links TRBV6-5 to TRBJ1-6; D is uncertain. The CDR3 consists of 13 residues. The V and J ends lost 4 bases and 7 bases respectively, with 8 bases between them. Germline CDR1 is MNHEY and CDR2 is SVGAGI. CDR3 bases: TGTGCCAGCAGTTCGGGGTTAAATTCACCCCTCCACTTT. Translation gives CASSSGLNSPLHF.

This clonotype has only a few counts. The chain uses TRBV7-9 and TRBJ2-5; D might be TRBD2 (5 bases). Trimming left V 5 bases short and J 7 bases short, with 14 bases between. The CDR3 consists of 13 residues. Germline assignment: CDR1 SEHNR and CDR2 FQNEAQ (reference sequence). CDR3 protein: CASSPAEVGTQYF. As DNA, the CDR3 is TGTGCCAGCAGCCCAGCGGAGGTCGGGACCCAGTACTTC.

This clonotype was found a few times. V gene TRBV20-1 combines with J gene TRBJ1-4; a weak D match, TRBD1 (6 bases). From germline, CDR1 is DFQATT and CDR2 SNEGSKA (reference sequence). The CDR3 sequence is 15 residues long. V gave up 0 bases and J gave up 4 bases, with 12 bases separating them. The CDR3 coding sequence is TGCAGTGCTAGAGATCCGGGACATCTTAATGAAAAACTGTTTTTT. This encodes CSARDPGHLNEKLFF.